This T cell receptor (beta chain) is drawn from a study of cytomegalovirus exposure and HLA in healthy donors. This CDR3 has 16 amino acids. Germline CDR1 SSHAT, CDR2 FNYEAQ (reference sequence). Turning to this clone: Its antigen remains unidentified. One end of the junction does not line up with germline, which may come from a read error.

Study-wide results and caveats: Previously analyzed data showed that most TCR beta V segments were productive at a frequency of about 87% or about 30%. One cluster of highly shared sequence variants probably arose as a sequencing artifact. In a later analysis, across HLA loci, associated TCR counts were highest for DRB1, lowest for HLA-C. The records held CMV serostatus as the only immune exposure information.

The PCR made use of 60 Vbeta and 13 Jbeta primers. This table comes from immunoSEQ multiplex PCR, and its TCRdb copy is limited to in-frame clones, with some not included. The sample contains about 130,000 clones, 80% to 90% of which appear only once. The gene calls are TRBV7-7 and TRBJ1-4; weak D call: TRBD1 (6 bases). The TCR originated in a man between 50 and 59 years old in good health and CMV-seronegative. The sequencing sample was made of PBMCs. The CDR3 spells CASSLAGRTVNEKLFF. The CDR3 DNA is TGTGCTAGCAGCTTAGCGGGTCGGACAGTTAATGAAAAACTGTTTTTT.